This section outlines one T cell receptor beta chain sequence together with its context. Its antigen is not identified. The CDR3 contains 14 residues. Deletions cut 6 bases from V and 9 bases from J, with 21 bases between. Germline V gene data show CDR1 as WNHNN and CDR2 as SYGVQD (reference sequence). Donors showed nominal health when sampled, although they likely had unrecorded immune exposures. This sample was included in a study of cytomegalovirus exposure and HLA in healthy donors. Study results and caveats: Confirmation was obtained in vitro that a few CMV-associated chains are specific for CMV antigens.

60 Vbeta and 13 Jbeta primers were used in PCR. Using immunoSEQ multiplex PCR, the repertoire was profiled, and TCRdb retains in-frame clones only, with some absent. This table has some 200,000 clones, approximately 78% appearing once. The sequence was obtained from a middle-aged woman in good health and CMV-seronegative. The material sequenced was PBMCs. This chain uses TRBV10-1 with TRBJ2-7; D ambiguous. This CDR3 is CASSNAGDAAGQYF. In DNA, the CDR3 is TGCGCCAGCAGCAACGCCGGAGACGCAGCTGGGCAGTACTTC.